This T cell receptor beta chain is from a study of blood T cell repertoires in COVID-19. Germline loops: CDR1 SGHNT, CDR2 YENEEA. The CDR3 has 14 amino acids. The ends lost 5 bases at V and 5 bases at J; junction bases unmatched: 4. The method was immunoSEQ multiplex PCR; TCRdb's version includes in-frame clones alone and lacks a portion of them. This sample has roughly 280,000 clones, with approximately 91% found just once. The clonotype was recovered from a man aged 50 to 60 with acute or convalescent COVID-19. Material: peripheral blood. The chain is built from TRBV11-3 and TRBJ1-4; 8 nucleotides agree with TRBD1. CDR3 nucleotide sequence: TGTGCCAGCAGCCAAGGACAGGGAAATGAAAAACTGTTTTTT. This translates into CASSQGQGNEKLFF.